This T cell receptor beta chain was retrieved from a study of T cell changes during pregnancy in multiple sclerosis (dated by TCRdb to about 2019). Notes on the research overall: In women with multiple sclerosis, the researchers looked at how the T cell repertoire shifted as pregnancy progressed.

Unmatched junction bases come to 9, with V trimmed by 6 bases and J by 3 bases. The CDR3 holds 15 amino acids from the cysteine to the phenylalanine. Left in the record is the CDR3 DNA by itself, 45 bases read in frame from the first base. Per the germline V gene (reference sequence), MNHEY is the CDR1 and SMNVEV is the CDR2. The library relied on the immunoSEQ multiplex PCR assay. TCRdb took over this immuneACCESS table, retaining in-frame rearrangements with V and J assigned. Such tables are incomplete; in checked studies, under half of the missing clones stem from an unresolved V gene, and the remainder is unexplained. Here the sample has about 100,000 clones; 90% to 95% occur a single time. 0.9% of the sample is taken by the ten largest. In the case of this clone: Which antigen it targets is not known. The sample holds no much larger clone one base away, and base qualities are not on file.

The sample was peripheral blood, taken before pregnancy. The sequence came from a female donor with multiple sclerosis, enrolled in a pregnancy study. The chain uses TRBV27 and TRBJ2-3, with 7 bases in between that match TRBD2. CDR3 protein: CASRQPSGVTDTQYF. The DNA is TGTGCCAGCAGGCAACCTAGCGGAGTAACAGATACGCAGTATTTT.